This is a list of T cell receptor beta chains from one sample in a study of blood T cell repertoires in COVID-19. TCRdb's table, derived via immunoSEQ multiplex PCR, lists solely in-frame clones and lacks some. The data contain tens of thousands of clones, roughly 80% of them singletons. Material: peripheral blood. These receptors were obtained from a human donor in a cohort sampled during active COVID-19. Each CDR3 is given with its conserved first and last residue. D genes are given only for firm matches. The size field is filled for only some rows; it gives once, few, many or a size class.

D: .
size: .
J: TRBJ2-5
V: TRBV19
DNA: TGTGCCAGTAGTCGTACGAGGGCCGGAGAGACCCAGTACTTC
CDR3: CASSRTRAGETQYF

D: .
size: .
J: TRBJ1-3
V: TRBV13
DNA: TGTGCCAGCAGCTGGGCGGGGGACACCATATATTTT
CDR3: CASSWAGDTIYF

D: .
size: .
J: TRBJ1-5
V: TRBV2
DNA: TGTGCCAGCAGTTTGGGTGAGGATCAGCCCCAGCATTTT
CDR3: CASSLGEDQPQHF

D: .
size: .
J: TRBJ2-5
V: TRBV5-1
DNA: TGCGCCAGCAGCTTGGGGAAGGGAGCCTTGCTACAAGAGACCCAGTACTTC
CDR3: CASSLGKGALLQETQYF

D: .
size: .
J: TRBJ2-7
V: TRBV5-6
DNA: TGTGCCAGCAGCTTGGTACAGGGTTCTTTCCACGAGCAGTACTTC
CDR3: CASSLVQGSFHEQYF

D: .
size: .
J: TRBJ1-5
V: TRBV28
DNA: TGTGCCAGCAGTTCCTCGGGAGCCACATACTATCAGCCCCAGCATTTT
CDR3: CASSSSGATYYQPQHF

D: TRBD2
size: .
J: TRBJ2-1
V: TRBV7-2
DNA: TGTGCCAGCAGCTTAGCGCATCCTAGCGGGATTACCAATGAGCAGTTCTTC
CDR3: CASSLAHPSGITNEQFF

D: .
size: .
J: TRBJ2-4
V: TRBV29-1
DNA: TGCAGCGTTGAGGGACAACAATTTGCCAAAAACATTCAGTACTTC
CDR3: CSVEGQQFAKNIQYF

D: TRBD1
size: .
J: TRBJ2-1
V: TRBV7-9
DNA: TGTGCCAGCAGCCAGGGACAGGGAGAGTACAATGAGCAGTTCTTC
CDR3: CASSQGQGEYNEQFF

D: TRBD1
size: .
J: TRBJ2-2
V: TRBV6-6
DNA: TGTGCCAGCAGTTCCCGGGACAGGGTGACGGGGGAGCTGTTTTTT
CDR3: CASSSRDRVTGELFF

D: TRBD2
size: .
J: TRBJ2-3
V: TRBV7-9
DNA: TGTGCCAGCAGCTCGGCTAGCGGGAGAAGGACAGATACGCAGTATTTT
CDR3: CASSSASGRRTDTQYF

D: TRBD1
size: .
J: TRBJ1-5
V: TRBV30
DNA: TGTGCCTGGAGTGGGACAGGGGAAAGCAATCAGCCCCAGCATTTT
CDR3: CAWSGTGESNQPQHF

D: TRBD1
size: .
J: TRBJ1-1
V: TRBV5-1
DNA: TGCGCCAGCAGCTTGGGTGGGTCAACAGGGGTAGGGACTGAAGCTTTCTTT
CDR3: CASSLGGSTGVGTEAFF

D: .
size: .
J: TRBJ1-6
V: TRBV7-2
DNA: TGTGCCAGCAGCTTAGTAGCCAATATTAATTCACCCCTCCACTTT
CDR3: CASSLVANINSPLHF

D: TRBD2
size: .
J: TRBJ2-1
V: TRBV6-1
DNA: TGTGCCAGCAGTGATCTAGCGGGAGGGCCGGGCAATGAGCAGTTCTTC
CDR3: CASSDLAGGPGNEQFF

D: .
size: .
J: TRBJ2-1
V: TRBV4-1
DNA: TGCGCCAGCAGCCAGGACTTAGCCTATGAGCAGTTCTTC
CDR3: CASSQDLAYEQFF

D: TRBD1
size: once
J: TRBJ1-2
V: TRBV4-1
DNA: TGCGCCAGCAGCCAAAACTATGGGACAGGGATCACTAACTATGGCTACACCTTC
CDR3: CASSQNYGTGITNYGYTF

D: TRBD1
size: .
J: TRBJ2-1
V: TRBV2
DNA: TGTGCCAGCAGCGACAGGGGCGCGGGGTACAATGAGCAGTTCTTC
CDR3: CASSDRGAGYNEQFF

D: TRBD1
size: .
J: TRBJ2-3
V: TRBV7-3
DNA: TGTGCCAGCAGCGCCACAGGGGCCGGGGATACGCAGTATTTT
CDR3: CASSATGAGDTQYF

D: TRBD2
size: .
J: TRBJ2-7
V: TRBV3-1/TRBV3-2
DNA: TGTGCCAGCAGCCAAGGACGGGGGGGCGAGCAGTACTTC
CDR3: CASSQGRGGEQYF

D: TRBD1
size: .
J: TRBJ1-1
V: TRBV9
DNA: TGTGCCAGCAGCGTAGCGGACAGGGGGACTGAAGCTTTCTTT
CDR3: CASSVADRGTEAFF

D: .
size: .
J: TRBJ2-7
V: TRBV7-2
DNA: TGTGCCAGCAGCTTCGACAGGAGATCCTACGAGCAGTACTTC
CDR3: CASSFDRRSYEQYF

D: .
size: .
J: TRBJ1-1
V: TRBV5-1
DNA: TGCGCCAGCAGCTTTGCAGGGAGGGTCGCTGAAGCTTTCTTT
CDR3: CASSFAGRVAEAFF

D: TRBD2
size: .
J: TRBJ2-7
V: TRBV19
DNA: TGTGCCAGTCCAACAAAACCGGGACAGGGGACTAGCGGGAAAGGTTTAACCTACGAGCAGTACTTC
CDR3: CASPTKPGQGTSGKGLTYEQYF

D: .
size: .
J: TRBJ2-7
V: TRBV21-1
DNA: TGTGCCAGCAGCAAAGGGGCATTAGCGGAGAGCTCCTACGAGCAGTACTTC
CDR3: CASSKGALAESSYEQYF

D: TRBD1
size: .
J: TRBJ1-2
V: TRBV6-5
DNA: TGTGCCAGCAGGGACAGGATCTATGGCTACACCTTC
CDR3: CASRDRIYGYTF